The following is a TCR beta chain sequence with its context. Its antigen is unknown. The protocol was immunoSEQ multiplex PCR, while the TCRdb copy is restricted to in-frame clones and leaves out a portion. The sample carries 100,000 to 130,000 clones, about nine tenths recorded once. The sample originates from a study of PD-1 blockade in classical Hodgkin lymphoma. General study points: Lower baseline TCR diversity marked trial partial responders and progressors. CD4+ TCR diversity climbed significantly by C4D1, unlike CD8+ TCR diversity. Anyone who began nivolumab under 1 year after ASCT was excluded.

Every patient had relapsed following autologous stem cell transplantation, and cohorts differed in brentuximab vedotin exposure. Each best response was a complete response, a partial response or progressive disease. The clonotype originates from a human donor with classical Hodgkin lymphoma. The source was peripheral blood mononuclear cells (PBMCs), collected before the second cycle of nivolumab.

The CDR3 here is CASSLVGGTSGYQETQYF. CDR3 coding DNA: TGTGCCAGCAGCTTGGTGGGAGGGACTAGCGGCTACCAAGAGACCCAGTACTTC. The J gene is TRBJ2-5, the V gene TRBV5-5, with TRBD2 matching 11 bases. CDR1 and CDR2 (germline): SGHKS, YYEKEE (reference sequence). The CDR3 consists of 18 residues. The junction had 7 bases not matched to a gene; V was cut back by 0 bases and J by 0 bases.